Shown below are 27 T cell receptor beta chains from a single sample sequenced in a study of HIV-infected patients and healthy controls. Alpha and beta constant-region primers primed reverse transcription of around 550 ng RNA. Each of the alpha and beta chains got its own library through chain-specific third strand synthesis with indices. TCRdb reanalysed the 5' RACE reads using MiXCR and keeps one entry per CDR3 protein. The table shows some 7,600 distinct CDR3 sequences, with almost 8% occurring only once. The repertoire came from unfractionated whole blood and reflected all unsorted peripheral T cells. The sample was blood, taken before antiretroviral therapy. Source of these receptors: an adult with HIV infection.

This clonotype showed up many times. The chain carries TRBV11-1 and TRBJ2-5; 12 bases match TRBD2. V dropped 4 bases and J dropped 3; count of bases not matched to a gene: 3. The CDR3 has 15 amino acids. CDR1 and CDR2 (germline): SGHAT, FQDESV (reference sequence). The CDR3 protein is CASSSGLAGKETQYF. CDR3 DNA sequence: TGTGCCAGCAGCTCCGGACTAGCGGGGAAAGAGACCCAGTACTTC.

This clonotype was seen repeatedly, ten times or more. This rearrangement joins TRBV30 to TRBJ2-6; D not certain. The CDR3 covers 15 residues. V was cut by 0 bases and J by 0 bases, with 6 bases left in between. Germline-derived CDR1 and CDR2 are GTSNPN and SVGIG (reference sequence). The CDR3 DNA reads TGTGCCTGGAGTGTACTTCTCTCTGGGGCCAACGTCCTGACTTTC. It codes for CAWSVLLSGANVLTF.

This clonotype is medium-sized within its sample. The chain carries TRBV5-4 and TRBJ1-1; D might be TRBD1 (6 bases). The V gene's germline CDR1 is SGHNT and CDR2 YYREEE (reference sequence). Trimming removed 1 base at V and 1 base at J, with 11 bases between. The length of the CDR3 is 15 residues. The CDR3: CASSLRQTGNTEAFF. The CDR3 DNA reads TGTGCCAGCAGCTTGAGACAGACAGGGAACACTGAAGCTTTCTTT. Looking up the rest from reference TRBV5-4 and TRBJ1-1 gives the full variable domain: ETGVTQSPTHLIKTRGQQVTLRCSSQSGHNTVSWYQQALGQGPQFIFQYYREEENGRGNFPPRFSGLQFPNYSSELNVNALELDDSALYLCASSLRQTGNTEAFFGQGTRLTVV.

This clonotype was seen more than once but under ten times. J is TRBJ2-3 and V is TRBV6-2 or TRBV6-3, with TRBD2 matching over 9 bases. The CDR3 loop spans 15 amino acids. Germline V gene sequence: CDR1 MNHEY, CDR2 SVGEGT. After removal of 11 bases from V and 1 base from J, the junction contained 10 bases not matched to a gene. The CDR3 loop is CAGRAGGKRTDTQYF. The CDR3 DNA follows: TGTGCCGGACGTGCGGGAGGGAAACGCACAGATACGCAGTATTTT.

A few counts support this clonotype. The rearrangement uses TRBV30 and TRBJ2-1; 13 bases fit TRBD2. Germline CDR1 is GTSNPN and CDR2 is SVGIG (reference sequence). V lost 2 bases and J lost 8; bases outside the gene matches: 6. The CDR3 contains 15 residues. CDR3 coding DNA: TGTGCCTGGAGTTATGGACTAGCGGGAGAGGATGAGCAGTTCTTC. Protein product: CAWSYGLAGEDEQFF.

By frequency in the sample, this clonotype is medium-sized (0.01 to 0.1%). This chain links TRBV6-5 with TRBJ1-2, with unresolved D. V gave up 5 bases and J gave up 4 bases, with 8 bases separating them. CDR1 is MNHEY and CDR2 is SVGAGI in the germline V gene. CDR3 length equals 12 residues. In DNA form, the CDR3 reads TGTGCCAGCAGTCCGGGCTCCTATGGCTACACCTTC. Protein: CASSPGSYGYTF.

This clonotype came up many times. V and J are TRBV12-3 or TRBV12-4 and TRBJ2-3; no reliable D call. The CDR3 has 13 residues. The germline V and J ends were trimmed by 6 bases and 6 bases, with 13 bases remaining between them. CDR3 sequence (DNA): TGTGCCAGCAGCCCGACCGGGCTGGATACGCAGTATTTT. This codes for CASSPTGLDTQYF.

Judged by abundance, this clonotype is medium-sized. The V and J genes are TRBV7-8 and TRBJ1-2; D may be TRBD1 (5 bases). The CDR3 has 14 amino acids. Trimming took off 1 base at V and 5 bases at J, with 11 bases between the two ends. The germline gives CDR1 SGHVS, CDR2 FQNEAQ. The CDR3, as DNA: TGTGCCAGCAGCTTAGGGTGGGGGGATTATGGCTACACCTTC. Translating it yields CASSLGWGDYGYTF.

A few counts support this clonotype. V and J are TRBV19 and TRBJ2-7; D is possibly TRBD2 (5 bases). The CDR3 loop spans 14 amino acids. Between the trimmed V and J ends, which lost 1 base and 2 bases, there was a span of 9 bases. The germline gives CDR1 LNHDA, CDR2 SQIVND (reference sequence). CDR3 sequence reads: CASSIGGKPYEQYF. CDR3 nucleotide sequence: TGTGCCAGTAGTATAGGAGGGAAACCCTACGAGCAGTACTTC.

This clonotype was seen ten or more times. CDR3 loop: CASSESSLQETQYF. CDR3 bases: TGCGCCAGCAGTGAGTCGTCTCTTCAAGAGACCCAGTACTTC. The chain has TRBV10-2 and TRBJ2-5, with D hard to call. The germline V and J ends were trimmed by 0 bases and 2 bases, with 7 bases remaining between them. The CDR3 is 14 amino acids. CDR1 and CDR2 (germline): WSHSY, SAAADI.

This chain connects TRBV5-4 to TRBJ1-1; D possibly corresponds to TRBD1 (5 bases). Germline V gene data show CDR1 as SGHNT and CDR2 as YYREEE (reference sequence). The V end was cut by 0 bases, the J end by 1 base, with 10 bases between. The CDR3 is made up of 15 amino acids. Here the CDR3 DNA reads TGTGCCAGCAGCTTGGTTGGGGGGACGAACACTGAAGCTTTCTTT. It translates to CASSLVGGTNTEAFF.

In its sample, this clonotype is medium-sized. The junction differs from germline at one of its ends, possibly a read error. The CDR3 bases are TGTGCTAGCAGGGATCGGGGGGACACTGAAGCTTTCTTT. This gives the protein CASRDRGDTEAFF. The rearrangement joins TRBV7-7 to TRBJ1-1, with D maybe TRBD1 (5 bases). CDR3 length equals 13 residues. CDR1 is SSHAT and CDR2 is FNYEAQ in the germline V gene (reference sequence).

By proportion, this clonotype is medium-sized (0.01 to 0.1%). The chain has TRBV18 and TRBJ1-1; no clear D gene. There are 11 residues in the CDR3. Germline V lookup: CDR1 KGHSH, CDR2 LQKENI. Trimming pared 6 bases from V and 8 bases from J, leaving 10 bases between. CDR3 in DNA: TGTGCCAGCTCCGGTTTGGACGAAGCTTTCTTT. It yields the protein CASSGLDEAFF.

Within the sample, this clonotype is medium-sized (0.01 to 0.1%). The chain couples TRBV7-8 to TRBJ2-1, with 13 bases matching TRBD2. The trim removed 2 bases at V and 7 bases at J, leaving 11 bases unmatched. Germline V gene lookup returns CDR1 SGHVS and CDR2 FQNEAQ. The length of the CDR3 is 18 residues. CDR3 loop: CASSLRLAGGPGGNEQFF. The CDR3, as DNA: TGTGCCAGCAGCTTAAGACTAGCGGGAGGCCCTGGGGGGAATGAGCAGTTCTTC.

There are a few counts of this clonotype. V is TRBV12-3 or TRBV12-4 and J is TRBJ2-3; D not resolved. Trimming removed 3 bases from V and 2 bases from J, with 9 bases in between. The CDR3 contains 14 residues. The CDR3 nucleotides are TGTGCCAGCAGTTTTATTACCTTCACAGATACGCAGTATTTT. It yields the protein CASSFITFTDTQYF.

By sample fraction, this clonotype is medium-sized. The chain links TRBV5-5 to TRBJ2-3, with no clear D. Trimming shortened V by 3 bases and J by 2 bases, and 1 base separated the two germline ends. CDR3 length: 11 amino acids. Germline V gene data show CDR1 as SGHKS and CDR2 as YYEKEE (reference sequence). The CDR3 reads CASSYTDTQYF. As DNA, the CDR3 is TGTGCCAGCAGCTACACAGATACGCAGTATTTT.

V and J are TRBV19 and TRBJ2-3; maybe TRBD2 (5 bases). The germline V and J ends were trimmed by 3 bases and 0 bases, with 13 bases remaining between them. This CDR3 is 16 amino acids long. CDR1 is LNHDA and CDR2 is SQIVND in the germline V gene (reference sequence). This CDR3 reads CASSISGKTSTDTQYF. In DNA form, the CDR3 reads TGTGCCAGTAGTATTTCGGGGAAGACTAGCACAGATACGCAGTATTTT.

This clonotype was picked up a small number of times. The gene calls are TRBV7-2 and TRBJ1-2; TRBD1 might be the D (5 bases). Germline CDR1 reads SGHTA; CDR2 reads FQGNSA. The CDR3 spans 17 residues. The V and J ends lost 0 bases and 4 bases respectively, with 18 bases between them. CDR3 nucleotides: TGTGCCAGCAGCTTAGCTGACCCGGGACCCCCCACCTATGGCTACACCTTC. Its translation: CASSLADPGPPTYGYTF.

This clonotype was seen many times. The chain has TRBV12-3 or TRBV12-4 and TRBJ1-4; D not resolved. This CDR3 has 15 amino acids. Trimming removed 1 base at V and 4 bases at J, with 10 bases between. CDR3 amino acids: CASSLGGSLNEKLFF. CDR3 bases: TGTGCCAGCAGTTTAGGAGGCAGCCTTAATGAAAAACTGTTTTTT.

By share of the sample, this clonotype is medium-sized (0.01 to 0.1%). The CDR3 nucleotides read TGTGCCAGCAGCTTAGGTCCTAGCGGGGGTGAGCAGTTCTTC. As protein: CASSLGPSGGEQFF. The rearrangement links TRBV13 to TRBJ2-1, with 10 bases that match TRBD2. Germline lookup yields CDR1 PRHDT and CDR2 FYEKMQ (reference sequence). The CDR3 spans 14 residues. The V and J ends lost 0 bases and 9 bases, in that order; junction bases with no gene match: 2.

This clonotype is deemed medium-sized. The genes are TRBV5-1 and TRBJ1-1, with D uncertain. Germline lookup yields CDR1 SGHRS and CDR2 YFSETQ. Trimming shortened V by 0 bases and J by 6 bases, and 3 bases separated the two germline ends. The CDR3 runs 11 residues. CDR3 amino acids: CASSLGSEAFF. In DNA, the CDR3 is TGCGCCAGCAGCTTGGGATCTGAAGCTTTCTTT. Based on the CDR3 plus reference TRBV5-1 and TRBJ1-1, the full variable domain is KAGVTQTPRYLIKTRGQQVTLSCSPISGHRSVSWYQQTPGQGLQFLFEYFSETQRNKGNFPGRFSGRQFSNSRSEMNVSTLELGDSALYLCASSLGSEAFFGQGTRLTVV.

Judged by abundance, this clonotype is medium-sized. The rearrangement joins TRBV5-1 to TRBJ1-2, with D unresolved. Germline V gene sequence: CDR1 SGHRS, CDR2 YFSETQ. The V end was cut by 2 bases, the J end by 0 bases, with 11 bases between. CDR3 size: 15 residues. CDR3 region: CASSFHTAANYGYTF. Here the CDR3 DNA reads TGCGCCAGCAGCTTTCATACAGCAGCTAACTATGGCTACACCTTC.

This chain connects TRBV7-3 to TRBJ1-4; TRBD1 agrees at 8 bases. After removal of 3 bases from V and 2 bases from J, the junction contained 2 bases not matched to a gene. Germline-derived CDR1 and CDR2 are SGHTA and FQGTGA. The CDR3 runs to 15 residues. Written as DNA, the CDR3 is TGTGCCAGCAGCTTGACAGGGGCCACTAATGAAAAACTGTTTTTT. It encodes CASSLTGATNEKLFF.

This clonotype is deemed medium-sized (0.01 to 0.1%). This chain connects TRBV6-5 to TRBJ1-6; 8 bases are a match to TRBD1. J lost 5 bases, V lost 0 bases, and 6 bases had no gene match. The germline V gene encodes CDR1 MNHEY and CDR2 SVGAGI. CDR3 length: 17 amino acids. CDR3 DNA: TGTGCCAGCAGTTACTCCGGACCGGGACAGGATAATTCACCCCTCCACTTT. Protein: CASSYSGPGQDNSPLHF.

This clonotype was observed a handful of times. The chain has TRBV28 and TRBJ2-7; 9 nucleotides agree with TRBD2. The V and J ends lost 5 bases and 0 bases, in that order; junction bases with no gene match: 5. Germline CDR1 is MDHEN and CDR2 is SYDVKM. This CDR3 region has 15 residues. This CDR3 is CASSTSGSPSYEQYF. The CDR3 region has the DNA TGTGCCAGCAGTACTAGCGGGTCACCCTCCTACGAGCAGTACTTC. The whole variable domain, filled in from reference TRBV28 and TRBJ2-7, reads DVKVTQSSRYLVKRTGEKVFLECVQDMDHENMFWYRQDPGLGLRLIYFSYDVKMKEKGDIPEGYSVSREKKERFSLILESASTNQTSMYLCASSTSGSPSYEQYFGPGTRLTVT.

This clonotype is labeled as medium-sized. The J gene is TRBJ1-2, the V gene TRBV6-5; possible D gene TRBD1, 6 bases. The CDR3 runs to 12 residues. The germline gives CDR1 MNHEY, CDR2 SVGAGI. V was shortened by 5 bases and J by 5 bases, with 9 bases between the two germline ends. The chain's CDR3 is CASSTGQYGYTF. The CDR3 DNA is TGTGCCAGCAGTACTGGACAGTATGGCTACACCTTC.

This clonotype was observed many times. V usage is TRBV11-2 and J usage is TRBJ2-2; weak D call: TRBD1 (5 bases). The ends were cut back, 8 bases at V and 1 base at J, with 14 bases in the middle. There are 15 residues in the CDR3. The germline V gene encodes CDR1 SGHAT and CDR2 FQNNGV. CDR3 protein: CASLPGQGNTGELFF. The CDR3 DNA is TGTGCCAGCCTTCCCGGGCAGGGGAACACCGGGGAGCTGTTTTTT. The full variable domain, its missing parts supplied by reference TRBV11-2 and TRBJ2-2, is EAGVAQSPRYKIIEKRQSVAFWCNPISGHATLYWYQQILGQGPKLLIQFQNNGVVDDSQLPKDRFSAERLKGVDSTLKIQPAKLEDSAVYLCASLPGQGNTGELFFGEGSRLTVL.